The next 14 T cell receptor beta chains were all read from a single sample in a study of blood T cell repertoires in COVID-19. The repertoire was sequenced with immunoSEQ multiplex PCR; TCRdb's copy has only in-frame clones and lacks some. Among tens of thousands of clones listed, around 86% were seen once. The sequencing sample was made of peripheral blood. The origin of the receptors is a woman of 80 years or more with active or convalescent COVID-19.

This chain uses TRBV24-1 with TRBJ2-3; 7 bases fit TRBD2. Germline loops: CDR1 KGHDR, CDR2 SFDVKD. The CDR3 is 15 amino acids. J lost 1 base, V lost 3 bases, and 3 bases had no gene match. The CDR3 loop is CATSDRGVGTDTQYF. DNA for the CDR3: TGTGCCACCAGTGATCGGGGGGTCGGCACAGATACGCAGTATTTT.

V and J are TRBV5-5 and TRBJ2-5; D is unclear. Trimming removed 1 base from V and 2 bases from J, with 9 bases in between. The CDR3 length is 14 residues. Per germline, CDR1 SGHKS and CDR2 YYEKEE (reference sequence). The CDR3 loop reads CASSLSLQQETQYF. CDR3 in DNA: TGTGCCAGCAGCTTGAGTCTACAGCAAGAGACCCAGTACTTC.

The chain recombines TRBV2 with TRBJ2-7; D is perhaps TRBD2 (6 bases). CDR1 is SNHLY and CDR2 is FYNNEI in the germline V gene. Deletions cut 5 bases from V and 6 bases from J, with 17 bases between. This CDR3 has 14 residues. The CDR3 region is CASSLLQGGSEQYF. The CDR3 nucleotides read TGTGCCAGCAGTTTGCTCCAAGGAGGGTCCGAGCAGTACTTC.

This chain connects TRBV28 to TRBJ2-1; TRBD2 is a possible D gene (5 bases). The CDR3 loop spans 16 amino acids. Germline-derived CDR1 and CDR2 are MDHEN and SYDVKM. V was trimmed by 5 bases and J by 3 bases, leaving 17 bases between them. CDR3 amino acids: CASSAGVKRSYNEQFF. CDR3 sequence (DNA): TGTGCCAGCAGTGCCGGGGTAAAGCGGAGCTACAATGAGCAGTTCTTC.

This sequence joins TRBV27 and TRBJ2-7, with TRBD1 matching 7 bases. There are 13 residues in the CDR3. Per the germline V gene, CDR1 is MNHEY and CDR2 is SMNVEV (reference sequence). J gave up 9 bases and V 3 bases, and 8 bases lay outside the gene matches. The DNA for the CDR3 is TGTGCCAGCAGTTTCCCGGACAGGTCACGGCAGTACTTC. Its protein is CASSFPDRSRQYF.

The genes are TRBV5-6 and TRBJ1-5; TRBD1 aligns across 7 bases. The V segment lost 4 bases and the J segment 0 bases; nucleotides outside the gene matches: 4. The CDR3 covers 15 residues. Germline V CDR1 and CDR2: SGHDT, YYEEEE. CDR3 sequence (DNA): TGTGCCAGCAGCGCAGGGGGGTATAGCAATCAGCCCCAGCATTTT. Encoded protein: CASSAGGYSNQPQHF.

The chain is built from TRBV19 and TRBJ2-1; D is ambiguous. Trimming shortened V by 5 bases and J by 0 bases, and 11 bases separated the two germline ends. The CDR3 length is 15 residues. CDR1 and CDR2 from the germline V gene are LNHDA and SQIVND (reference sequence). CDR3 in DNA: TGTGCCAGTAGTGCGTCCCCGGGCTCCTACAATGAGCAGTTCTTC. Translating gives CASSASPGSYNEQFF.

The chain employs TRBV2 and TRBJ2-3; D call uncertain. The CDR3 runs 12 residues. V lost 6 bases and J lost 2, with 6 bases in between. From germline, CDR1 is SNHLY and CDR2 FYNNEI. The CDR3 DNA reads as TGTGCCAGCAGAACAGACACAGATACGCAGTATTTT. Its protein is CASRTDTDTQYF.

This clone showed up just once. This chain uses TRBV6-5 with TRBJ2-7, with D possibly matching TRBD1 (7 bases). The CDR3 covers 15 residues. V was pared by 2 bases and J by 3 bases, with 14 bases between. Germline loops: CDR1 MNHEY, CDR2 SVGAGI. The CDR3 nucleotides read TGTGCCAGCAGTTACAGGGGCAGGGGGGTCTACGAGCAGTACTTC. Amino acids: CASSYRGRGVYEQYF.

The CDR3 loop reads CASSFKGDTEAFF. As DNA, the CDR3 is TGCGCCAGCAGCTTTAAGGGGGACACTGAAGCTTTCTTT. This sequence joins TRBV5-1 and TRBJ1-1; possibly TRBD1 for D (6 bases). The CDR3 spans 13 residues. Trimming took 2 bases from V and 3 from J, leaving 8 bases between them. Germline values: CDR1 SGHRS, CDR2 YFSETQ.

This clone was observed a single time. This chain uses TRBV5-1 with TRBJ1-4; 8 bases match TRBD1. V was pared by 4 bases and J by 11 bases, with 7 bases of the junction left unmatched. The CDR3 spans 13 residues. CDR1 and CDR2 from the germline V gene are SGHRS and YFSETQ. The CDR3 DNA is TGCGCCAGCAGCGGACAGGGTGATCCGAAACTGTTTTTT. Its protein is CASSGQGDPKLFF.

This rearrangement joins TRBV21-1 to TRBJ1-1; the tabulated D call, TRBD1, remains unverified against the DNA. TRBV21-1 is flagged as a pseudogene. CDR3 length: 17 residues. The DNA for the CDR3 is TGTGCCAGCAGCAAAGTTAAGGGGTGCAAATTGAACACTGAAGCTTTCTTT. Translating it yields CASSKVKGCKLNTEAFF.

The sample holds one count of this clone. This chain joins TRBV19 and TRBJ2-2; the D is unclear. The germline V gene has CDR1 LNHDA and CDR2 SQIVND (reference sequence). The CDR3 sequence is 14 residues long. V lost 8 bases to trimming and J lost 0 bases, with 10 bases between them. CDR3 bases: TGTGCCAGTCGCAGTATCGCGAACACCGGGGAGCTGTTTTTT. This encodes CASRSIANTGELFF.

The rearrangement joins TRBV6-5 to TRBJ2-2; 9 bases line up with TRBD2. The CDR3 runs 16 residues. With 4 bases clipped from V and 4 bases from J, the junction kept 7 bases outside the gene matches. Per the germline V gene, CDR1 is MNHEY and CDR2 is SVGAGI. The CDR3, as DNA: TGTGCCAGCAGTTTCCCTAGCGGGATCTTCACCGGGGAGCTGTTTTTT. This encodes CASSFPSGIFTGELFF.